Shown below are 24 T cell receptor beta chains from a single sample sequenced in a study of blood T cell repertoires in COVID-19. TCRdb keeps only in-frame clones here, not all; method: immunoSEQ multiplex PCR. The sample lists around 24,000 clones, around 88% occurring once. Source material: peripheral blood. The source is a human donor with active COVID-19. The donor label of this sample is uncertain.

In DNA, the CDR3 is TGTGCCAGCAGCTTACAGTTCGGGACTAGGGTTCCTTACGAGCAGTACTTC. Protein: CASSLQFGTRVPYEQYF. J is TRBJ2-7 and V is TRBV7-2, with 8 bases that match TRBD2. Germline loops: CDR1 SGHTA, CDR2 FQGNSA. The trim removed 2 bases at V and 4 bases at J, leaving 13 bases unmatched. The CDR3 runs to 17 residues.

The chain carries TRBV19 and TRBJ2-2; D is ambiguous. Trimming left V 4 bases short and J 4 bases short, with 10 bases between. CDR3 length: 14 amino acids. Germline CDR1 and CDR2: LNHDA and SQIVND (reference sequence). The DNA of the CDR3 is TGTGCCAGTAGTAGACCGGGTGCCACCGGGGAGCTGTTTTTT. This codes for CASSRPGATGELFF.

The chain is built from TRBV5-1 and TRBJ1-2; D is possibly TRBD1 (5 bases). The V and J ends lost 2 bases and 1 base respectively, with 12 bases between them. The germline gives CDR1 SGHRS, CDR2 YFSETQ. The CDR3 is 15 residues long. CDR3 bases: TGCGCCAGCAGCTTTGGGACTCCGGGTAACTATGGCTACACCTTC. Its protein is CASSFGTPGNYGYTF.

The chain combines TRBV6-2 or TRBV6-3 with TRBJ1-2; D uncertain. The germline CDR1 and CDR2 sequences are MNHEY and SVGEGT. V gave up 0 bases and J gave up 8 bases, with 13 bases separating them. CDR3 length: 14 residues. The CDR3: CASSYSIRTGGYTF. The CDR3 bases are TGTGCCAGCAGTTACTCGATCCGGACGGGAGGCTACACCTTC.

The gene calls are TRBV25-1 and TRBJ2-5, with TRBD2 as a possible D gene (5 bases). The CDR3 consists of 15 residues. Germline V gene sequence: CDR1 MGHDK, CDR2 SYGVNS. V lost 2 bases, J lost 2 bases, and 12 bases lay in between. The CDR3 region is CASSEGSTGQETQYF. DNA of the CDR3: TGTGCCAGCAGTGAAGGTTCGACGGGACAAGAGACCCAGTACTTC.

CDR3 in amino acids: CASSLSGQGHEQYF. DNA of the CDR3: TGTGCCAGCAGCTTATCGGGACAGGGCCACGAGCAGTACTTC. The chain joins TRBV11-3 to TRBJ2-7; 9 bases agree with TRBD1. Germline V gene sequence: CDR1 SGHNT, CDR2 YENEEA. The CDR3 length is 14 residues. The V segment lost 2 bases and the J segment 5 bases; nucleotides outside the gene matches: 4.

The chain recombines TRBV6-5 with TRBJ1-4; tentatively, D is TRBD1 (6 bases). The CDR3 is 13 residues long. Trimming took off 7 bases at V and 8 bases at J, with 14 bases between the two ends. Germline loops: CDR1 MNHEY, CDR2 SVGAGI. As DNA, the CDR3 is TGTGCCAGCACACGGCAGGGGTACGAAAAACTGTTTTTT. Amino acids: CASTRQGYEKLFF.

This chain links TRBV24-1 with TRBJ2-1; 9 bases fit TRBD2. Trimming at V came to 4 bases and at J to 8 bases, leaving 8 bases not matched to a gene. The germline V gene has CDR1 KGHDR and CDR2 SFDVKD. The CDR3 totals 15 residues. CDR3 protein: CATSEWVAGVDEQFF. In DNA, the CDR3 is TGTGCCACCAGTGAGTGGGTAGCGGGGGTCGATGAGCAGTTCTTC.

The chain couples TRBV7-9 to TRBJ2-5, with 14 bases aligning to TRBD2. This CDR3 has 15 amino acids. Germline trimming cut 4 bases from V and 4 bases from J; bases unmatched to any gene: 2. The germline gives CDR1 SEHNR, CDR2 FQNEAQ (reference sequence). This CDR3 reads CASSWGTSGGETQYF. For the CDR3, the DNA is TGTGCCAGCAGCTGGGGGACTAGCGGGGGAGAGACCCAGTACTTC.

CDR3 DNA sequence: TGTGCCACCAGCGGGAGCCGAAGGGAAGAGCAGTTCTTC. Residues: CATSGSRREEQFF. The chain uses TRBV15 and TRBJ2-1, with a possible D match to TRBD2 (5 bases). Germline lookup yields CDR1 LNHNV and CDR2 YYDKDF (reference sequence). The length of the CDR3 is 13 residues. Between the trimmed V and J ends, which lost 5 bases and 10 bases, there was a span of 15 bases.

The gene calls are TRBV6-6 and TRBJ1-2; D gene unclear. The CDR3 sequence is 14 residues long. Germline V CDR1 and CDR2: MNHNY, SVGAGI (reference sequence). V lost 0 bases, J lost 4 bases, and 9 bases lay in between. The CDR3: CASSYSSQAYGYTF. The CDR3 nucleotides are TGTGCCAGCAGTTACTCGAGTCAGGCCTATGGCTACACCTTC.

The rearrangement uses TRBV6-5 and TRBJ1-1, with D perhaps matching TRBD1 (5 bases). CDR3 length: 15 amino acids. Trimming cost V 9 bases and J 0 bases, with 17 bases left between them. CDR1 MNHEY and CDR2 SVGAGI come from the germline V gene. CDR3 in amino acids: CASSRGVGMNTEAFF. In DNA, the CDR3 is TGTGCCAGTTCACGGGGGGTGGGCATGAACACTGAAGCTTTCTTT.

The rearrangement uses TRBV15 and TRBJ1-6; TRBD1 agrees at 9 bases. The germline CDR1 and CDR2 sequences are LNHNV and YYDKDF (reference sequence). With V trimmed by 5 bases and J by 8 bases, 4 bases remained unmatched. This CDR3 region has 14 residues. Written as DNA, the CDR3 is TGTGCCACCAGCCCCGACAGGGGGGATTCACCCCTCCACTTT. Its protein product is CATSPDRGDSPLHF.

The chain recombines TRBV6-1 with TRBJ1-4; TRBD1 is a possible D gene (5 bases). CDR1 is MNHNS, CDR2 SASEGT, per germline. Trimming stripped 0 bases from V and 6 bases from J, with 11 bases between. The CDR3 consists of 15 residues. DNA for the CDR3: TGTGCCAGCAGTGAAGCGGGAGGGGCTGATGAAAAACTGTTTTTT. Translation gives CASSEAGGADEKLFF.

Worth noting for this clone: A read error may account for a junction end that differs from germline. The chain uses TRBV3-1 (or the pseudogene TRBV3-2) and TRBJ2-7, with 11 nucleotides matching TRBD2. Germline V gives CDR1 LGHDT, CDR2 YNNKEL (reference sequence). This CDR3 spans 13 amino acids. The CDR3 DNA is TGTGCCAGCAGCCCCTTGACTAGCGGGACGCCACGCTTC. Its translation is CASSPLTSGTPRF.

This chain links TRBV6-5 with TRBJ1-2; 10 nucleotides align to TRBD1. CDR3 size: 13 residues. V lost 5 bases to trimming and J lost 6 bases; unmatched junction nucleotides: 3. In germline, CDR1 is MNHEY, CDR2 SVGAGI. Written as DNA, the CDR3 is TGTGCCAGCAGTCGGGACAGGGGAGATGGCTACACCTTC. The encoded protein is CASSRDRGDGYTF.

The rearrangement uses TRBV11-3 and TRBJ2-5, with a weak D call TRBD1 (5 bases). Germline lookup yields CDR1 SGHNT and CDR2 YENEEA. CDR3 length: 15 residues. Trimming removed 3 bases at V and 4 bases at J, with 15 bases between. This CDR3 reads CASSFSFGQGETQYF. The CDR3 DNA is TGTGCCAGCAGCTTCTCCTTTGGCCAGGGAGAGACCCAGTACTTC. The variable domain in full, completed from reference TRBV11-3 and TRBJ2-5, reads EAGVVQSPRYKIIEKKQPVAFWCNPISGHNTLYWYLQNLGQGPELLIRYENEEAVDDSQLPKDRFSAERLKGVDSTLKIQPAELGDSAVYLCASSFSFGQGETQYFGPGTRLLVL.

The chain joins TRBV30 to TRBJ2-1, with D tentatively TRBD1 (5 bases). The V gene lost 3 bases and the J gene lost 3 bases, with 12 bases spanning the gap. Germline V gene lookup returns CDR1 GTSNPN and CDR2 SVGIG (reference sequence). This CDR3 spans 14 amino acids. The CDR3 here is CAWSRMTVYNEQFF. CDR3 nucleotides: TGTGCCTGGAGCCGAATGACAGTCTACAATGAGCAGTTCTTC.

The V and J genes are TRBV11-2 and TRBJ2-1; 10 positions agree with TRBD1. Trimming took 4 bases from V and 5 from J; bases not matched to a gene: 8. This CDR3 is built from 16 residues. Germline CDR1 is SGHAT and CDR2 is FQNNGV. In DNA, the CDR3 is TGTGCCAGCAGCTCTTGGACAGGGGGGGGACACAATGAGCAGTTCTTC. It specifies CASSSWTGGGHNEQFF.

The V and J genes are TRBV30 and TRBJ2-1; D may be TRBD2 (7 bases). Germline V gives CDR1 GTSNPN, CDR2 SVGIG (reference sequence). V was pared by 1 base and J by 6 bases, with 22 bases between. This CDR3 is built from 17 residues. The CDR3 protein is CAWSETPGGPRRNEQFF. The CDR3 region has the DNA TGTGCCTGGAGTGAAACCCCGGGGGGCCCAAGACGCAATGAGCAGTTCTTC. Looking up the rest from reference TRBV30 and TRBJ2-1 gives the full variable domain: SQTIHQWPATLVQPVGSPLSLECTVEGTSNPNLYWYRQAAGRGLQLLFYSVGIGQISSEVPQNLSASRPQDRQFILSSKKLLLSDSGFYLCAWSETPGGPRRNEQFFGPGTRLTVL.

The chain is built from TRBV7-6 and TRBJ1-2; D may be TRBD1 (6 bases). Trimming removed 1 base from V and 6 bases from J, with 15 bases in between. Germline loops: CDR1 SGHVS, CDR2 FNYEAQ. The CDR3 loop spans 15 amino acids. The CDR3 nucleotides are TGTGCCAGCAGCTTAGTCGGTAGAGAGGGGGATGGCTACACCTTC. Its protein product is CASSLVGREGDGYTF.

The gene calls are TRBV29-1 and TRBJ2-3, with 8 nucleotides matching TRBD2. The CDR3 consists of 16 residues. Germline CDR1 and CDR2: SQVTM and ANQGSEA. Trimming at V came to 8 bases and at J to 4 bases, leaving 17 bases not matched to a gene. The DNA of the CDR3 is TGCAGCTACCGCCCCTTAGGAGCGGGAGCAGCAGATACGCAGTATTTT. Protein: CSYRPLGAGAADTQYF.

The chain is built from TRBV18 and TRBJ2-1; the match to TRBD1 covers 7 bases. Per the germline V gene, CDR1 is KGHSH and CDR2 is LQKENI. After removal of 3 bases from V and 5 bases from J, the junction contained 10 bases not matched to a gene. This CDR3 is 16 amino acids long. CDR3: CASSPGFGQVDNEQFF. CDR3 in DNA: TGTGCCAGCTCACCGGGGTTTGGACAGGTTGACAATGAGCAGTTCTTC.

The J gene is TRBJ1-2, the V gene TRBV7-2, with TRBD1 matching over 7 bases. After removal of 2 bases from V and 5 bases from J, the junction contained 5 bases not matched to a gene. The CDR3 runs 14 residues. The V gene's germline CDR1 is SGHTA and CDR2 FQGNSA. CDR3 nucleotides: TGTGCCAGCAGCTTATGGGGACAGCTATATGGCTACACCTTC. It specifies CASSLWGQLYGYTF.